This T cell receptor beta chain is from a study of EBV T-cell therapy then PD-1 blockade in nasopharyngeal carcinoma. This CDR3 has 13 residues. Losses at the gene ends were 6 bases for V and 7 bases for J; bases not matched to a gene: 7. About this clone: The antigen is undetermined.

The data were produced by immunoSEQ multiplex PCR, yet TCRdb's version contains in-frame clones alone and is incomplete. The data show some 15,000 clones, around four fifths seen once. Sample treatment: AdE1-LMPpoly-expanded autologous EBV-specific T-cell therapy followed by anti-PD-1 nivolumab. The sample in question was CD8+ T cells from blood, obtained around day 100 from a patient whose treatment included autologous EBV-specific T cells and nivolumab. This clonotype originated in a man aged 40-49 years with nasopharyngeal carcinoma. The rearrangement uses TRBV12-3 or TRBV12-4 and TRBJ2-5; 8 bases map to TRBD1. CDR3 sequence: CASRPTGATTQYF. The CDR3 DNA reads TGTGCCAGCAGGCCGACAGGGGCAACGACCCAGTACTTC.